Each of the 6 T cell receptor beta chains below was sequenced from the same sample in a study of radiation and T cells in renal cell carcinoma. Some clones are missing from TCRdb's copy, which holds only in-frame ones; the method was immunoSEQ multiplex PCR. The sample lists approximately 75,000 clones, 82% occurring once. The time point denotes: blood 2 weeks post-SBRT. The treatment denotes: 15 Gy SBRT to primary tumor, nephrectomy 4 weeks later. The sequencing here drew on blood, taken from a patient whose treatment included radiotherapy and nephrectomy. The receptors were sampled from a man in his 60s with renal cell carcinoma.

The chain uses TRBV30 and TRBJ2-3, with no clear D. Trimming cost V 5 bases and J 5 bases, with 8 bases left between them. Germline CDR1 is GTSNPN and CDR2 is SVGIG (reference sequence). This CDR3 is 11 amino acids long. The CDR3 here is CAWGIGDTQYF. In DNA, the CDR3 is TGTGCCTGGGGGATCGGAGATACGCAGTATTTT.

The chain is built from TRBV6-1 and TRBJ2-1, with D uncertain. V lost 2 bases and J 6 bases, leaving 2 bases between the germline ends. CDR3 length: 11 amino acids. Germline loops: CDR1 MNHNS, CDR2 SASEGT. The CDR3 DNA reads as TGTGCCAGCAGTGAATTCAATGAGCAGTTCTTC. Translating it yields CASSEFNEQFF.

The chain combines TRBV13 with TRBJ2-1, with TRBD2 identical over 13 bases. This CDR3 is 16 amino acids long. With 5 bases clipped from V and 9 bases from J, the junction kept 10 bases outside the gene matches. Germline lookup yields CDR1 PRHDT and CDR2 FYEKMQ (reference sequence). CDR3 in DNA: TGTGCCAGCAGCACATGGACTAGCGGGAGTCGTGGTGAGCAGTTCTTC. Translated, it gives CASSTWTSGSRGEQFF. Based on the CDR3 plus reference TRBV13 and TRBJ2-1, the full variable domain is AAGVIQSPRHLIKEKRETATLKCYPIPRHDTVYWYQQGPGQDPQFLISFYEKMQSDKGSIPDRFSAQQFSDYHSELNMSSLELGDSALYFCASSTWTSGSRGEQFFGPGTRLTVL.

J is TRBJ1-4 and V is TRBV5-4; 8 bases fit TRBD1. The CDR3 loop spans 16 amino acids. CDR1 SGHNT and CDR2 YYREEE come from the germline V gene (reference sequence). Unmatched junction bases numbered 11, after V lost 3 bases and J lost 7 bases. The CDR3 nucleotides read TGTGCCAGCAGCTACAGCGGACAGGGCGTTGGTGAAAAACTGTTTTTT. It is translated as CASSYSGQGVGEKLFF. The variable domain in full, with the rest retrieved from reference TRBV5-4 and TRBJ1-4, is ETGVTQSPTHLIKTRGQQVTLRCSSQSGHNTVSWYQQALGQGPQFIFQYYREEENGRGNFPPRFSGLQFPNYSSELNVNALELDDSALYLCASSYSGQGVGEKLFFGSGTQLSVL.

J is TRBJ2-6 and V is TRBV7-9; D call uncertain. The germline CDR1 and CDR2 sequences are SEHNR and FQNEAQ (reference sequence). The V and J ends lost 0 bases and 0 bases respectively, with 12 bases between them. This CDR3 has 18 residues. The CDR3 here is CASSLARLLISGANVLTF. CDR3 in DNA: TGTGCCAGCAGCTTAGCGCGCCTGCTAATCTCTGGGGCCAACGTCCTGACTTTC.

The gene calls are TRBV7-9 and TRBJ2-6; possibly TRBD2 for D (5 bases). The CDR3 is 15 residues long. Trimming took off 5 bases at V and 0 bases at J, with 8 bases between the two ends. Germline V gives CDR1 SEHNR, CDR2 FQNEAQ (reference sequence). As DNA, the CDR3 is TGTGCCAGCAGCCCACGGGGCTCTGGGGCCAACGTCCTGACTTTC. Amino acid sequence: CASSPRGSGANVLTF.